This TCR beta chain was obtained from a study of T cells in Graves' hyperthyroidism and ophthalmopathy. There were TCR beta CDR3 regions amplified from RNA transcripts. HTBI primers were employed in a first-round RT-PCR of the TCR CDR3. TCRdb called the multiplex PCR reads again in MiXCR, with one record for every CDR3 protein. Among hundreds of thousands of distinct CDR3 sequences listed, 15% to 18% were seen once. Newly diagnosed hyperthyroidism patients aged 18 to 65 years had disease lasting under 2 months. Germline values: CDR1 SGHDT, CDR2 YYEEEE. With 4 bases removed from V and 4 bases from J, the gap between germline ends came to 21 bases. There are 16 residues in the CDR3.

The source material was blood. The chain uses TRBV5-6 and TRBJ2-7; possibly TRBD1 for D (5 bases). This sequence was found in a woman under 30 with Graves' hyperthyroidism. In nucleotides, the CDR3 is TGTGCCAGCAGCGCCGTCGTCCGTACAGGCCCTTACGAGCAGTACTTC. Protein product: CASSAVVRTGPYEQYF. Complete variable domain (other parts from reference TRBV5-6 and TRBJ2-7): DAGVTQSPTHLIKTRGQQVTLRCSPKSGHDTVSWYQQALGQGPQFIFQYYEEEERQRGNFPDRFSGHQFPNYSSELNVNALLLGDSALYLCASSAVVRTGPYEQYFGPGTRLTVT.